This T cell receptor (beta chain) emerged from a study of tumour-infiltrating T cells in Burkitt lymphoma (dated by TCRdb to about 2020). A note on the overall study: The Burkitt lymphoma cohort included around 80 patients and covered every epidemiological subtype of the disease. TCR repertoire data were correlated with clinical outcome; productive clonality predicted overall and progression-free survival, independent of established prognosticators including age at diagnosis.

Results and caveats for the whole study, not just this receptor: Several public clonotypes shared across numerous Burkitt lymphoma patients were found, and shared tumour neoantigen selection absent from diffuse large B-cell lymphoma was thereby suggested.

The library was made by the immunoSEQ multiplex PCR assay. The source is immuneACCESS, and TCRdb retained only in-frame sequences with V and J called. Part of the clones is not carried over; for the studies checked, unresolved V genes explain less than half of this, and the remainder is unexplained. This sample has about 50,000 clones in its table, and around 30% of those were observed once. Around 3% of the sample goes to the ten largest clones. Comment on this clone: There is no known antigen for this receptor. One base away there is no much larger clone; base qualities are not given.

The germline V and J ends show losses of 4 bases and 4 bases respectively, and no gene match explains 6 bases of the junction. From the cysteine through the phenylalanine, the CDR3 covers 17 amino acids. Kept here is only the CDR3 DNA, which spans 51 bases and is read in frame from base 1. For CDR1 and CDR2, the germline V gene lists ENHRY and SYGVKD. The sample was tumor tissue. Recombination connected TRBV10-3 to TRBJ2-3; 15 middle bases align to TRBD2. This clonotype was obtained from a human donor with Burkitt lymphoma. The nucleotide sequence reads as follows: TGTGCCATCAGTGGCGGACTAGCGGGGGGGCCGTCAGATACGCAGTATTTT. Its translation is CAISGGLAGGPSDTQYF.